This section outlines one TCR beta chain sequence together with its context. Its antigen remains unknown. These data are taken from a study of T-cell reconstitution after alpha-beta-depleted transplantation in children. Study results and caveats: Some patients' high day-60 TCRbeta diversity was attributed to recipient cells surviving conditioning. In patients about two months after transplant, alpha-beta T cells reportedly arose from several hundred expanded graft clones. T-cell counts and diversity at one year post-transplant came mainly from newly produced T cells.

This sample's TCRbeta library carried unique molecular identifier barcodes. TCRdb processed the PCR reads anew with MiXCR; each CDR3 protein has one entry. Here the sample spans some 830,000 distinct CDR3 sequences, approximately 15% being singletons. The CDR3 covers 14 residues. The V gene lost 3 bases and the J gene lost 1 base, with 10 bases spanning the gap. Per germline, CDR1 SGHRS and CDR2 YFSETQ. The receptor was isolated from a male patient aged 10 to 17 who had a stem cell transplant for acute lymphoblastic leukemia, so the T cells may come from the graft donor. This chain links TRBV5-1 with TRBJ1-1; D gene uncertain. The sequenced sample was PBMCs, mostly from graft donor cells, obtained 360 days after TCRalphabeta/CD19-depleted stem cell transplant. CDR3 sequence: CASSYGVGNTEAFF. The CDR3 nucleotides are TGCGCCAGCAGCTACGGGGTTGGGAACACTGAAGCTTTCTTT.